This TCR beta chain comes out of a study of human T cells and chemical hapten exposure (TCRdb year 2021). For context, the study as a whole: For sensitization, 2% DPC in acetone was applied to a 2 cm by 2 cm area of upper inner arm skin. Weekly therapeutic DPC doses were additionally applied to the scalp of patients throughout the roughly 25-week study period. Patch tests used Finn chambers with 0.01% DPC on the upper back, scored after 6 days by International Contact Dermatitis Research Group standards. The mostly female patient cohort included alopecia areata with under or over 50% scalp involvement, alopecia totalis and alopecia universalis. Libraries were pooled for sequencing, and per-sample TCR yields varied mainly because of small differences in library volumes within the pool. Peripheral blood TCR repertoire changes were tracked in vivo in alopecia patients during primary and secondary sensitization to the hapten diphenylcyclopropenone (DPC). Blood samples were taken from patients before sensitization (week 0) and at 2, 6 and about 24 weeks after DPC sensitization. Blood for TCR sequencing was provided by twenty-nine alopecia patients at one to four time points (pre-sensitization, 2, 6 and 24 weeks). The research as a whole found: Repeated subsampling changed both the strength of the expansion versus patch-test correlation and the threshold at which that correlation became significant. Because all patients had alopecia, a presumed autoimmune disease, the immune response of the patients might differ from that of healthy individuals. Patch test score was positively correlated with the number of PT1 expanded TCRs, with significance at thresholds 8, 16 and 32 but not at 4. Expanded TCRs formed significantly more large CDR3 similarity clusters than pre-sensitization or healthy control sets, consistent with antigen-driven responses. No change with DPC sensitization was found in the number of TCRs above 1 in 1000 frequency, and no evidence of global repertoire structure alterations was found.

The germline V gene gives CDR1 as MNHNS and CDR2 as SASEGT. Counted from cysteine to phenylalanine, this CDR3 has 13 amino acids. Here the CDR3 DNA is all that survives: 39 bases in frame from base 1. V was cut back by 2 bases and J by 2 bases, leaving a gap of 6 bases between them. The library came from RACE. Sequenced on a NextSeq 500. During library preparation, unique molecular identifiers were attached to individual cDNA molecules so that TCRs could be counted in a quantitative, reproducible way. Both TCR alpha and TCR beta chains were sequenced from each blood RNA sample. For the original study's pipeline: A median of roughly 99,000 TCRs per sample was observed, with a range of roughly 23,224 to 750,000. V, J and CDR3 annotation of the TCR reads was carried out using the Decombinator software suite. For PS versus PT1 abundance plots, all samples were subsampled to the same number of TCRs (28,000). TCRs were defined as expanded if absent before sensitization and observed at least eight times at the 2-week time point. The public reads were reanalyzed by TCRdb: fastp trimming at Q25, MiXCR alignment, in-frame beta chains only. Each CDR3 protein appears once, grouped with its most common genes and DNA. These V and J calls are TCRdb output, not the study's own analysis. This sample holds a few hundred thousand distinct CDR3 sequences; around 4.8% were observed only once. Clones ranked in the top ten supply 2% to 2.5% of the sample.

This clonotype was observed at least ten times. Its antigen remains unidentified. Base quality data are lacking; no much larger clone is found one base away. The time point label for this specimen denotes: patch test 1, 2 weeks after DPC sensitization. Explained via the paper, the treatment or condition label denotes: therapeutic diphenylcyclopropenone sensitization with weekly scalp DPC. At every patch-test visit, the blood draw took place before the patch test was put on. Patients were considered eligible if aged 18 to 70, diagnosed with alopecia and deemed suitable for DPC therapy, and patients were excluded if pregnant. Total RNA was extracted from unfractionated whole blood collected in Tempus Blood RNA tubes.

The specimen comprised whole blood, sampled in connection with sensitization to the hapten diphenylcyclopropenone (DPC). The V gene is TRBV6-1 and the J gene is TRBJ1-1; no D gene can be assigned with confidence. The sequence was obtained from a woman in her forties or fifties with alopecia areata. Some clones in this sample may be carry-over from other donors' samples. The CDR3 corresponds to CASSEYSNTEAFF. The sequenced DNA: TGTGCCAGCAGTGAATACAGCAACACTGAAGCTTTCTTT.